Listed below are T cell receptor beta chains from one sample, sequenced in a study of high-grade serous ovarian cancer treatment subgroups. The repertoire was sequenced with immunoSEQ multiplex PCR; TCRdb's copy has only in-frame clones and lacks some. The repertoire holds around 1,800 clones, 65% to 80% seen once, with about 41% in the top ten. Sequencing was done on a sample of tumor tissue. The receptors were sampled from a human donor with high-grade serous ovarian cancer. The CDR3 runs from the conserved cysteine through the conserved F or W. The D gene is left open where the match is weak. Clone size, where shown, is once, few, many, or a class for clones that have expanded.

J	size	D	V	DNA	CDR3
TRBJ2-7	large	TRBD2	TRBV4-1	TGCGCCAGCAGCCGGGGGGGCGAGCAGTACTTC	CASSRGGEQYF
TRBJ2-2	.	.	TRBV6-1	TGTGCCAGCAGTCAAAACAGGGCCAACGCCGGGGAGCTGTTTTTT	CASSQNRANAGELFF
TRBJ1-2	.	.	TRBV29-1	TGCAGCGTGGGCGAAGCGGGAGGCTACACCTTC	CSVGEAGGYTF
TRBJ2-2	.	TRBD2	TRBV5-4	TGTGCCAGCAGCTTGGGCGGGAGGGGTGACACCGGGGAGCTGTTTTTT	CASSLGGRGDTGELFF
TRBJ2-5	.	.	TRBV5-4	TGTGCCAGCAGCCCACTAGCCAGAGAGACCCAGTACTTC	CASSPLARETQYF
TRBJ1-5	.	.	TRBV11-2	TGTGCCAGCAGCTTATTTTGGCTATTCCTTAGCAATCAGCCCCAGCATTTT	CASSLFWLFLSNQPQHF
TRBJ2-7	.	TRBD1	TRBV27	TGTGCCAGCAGTCCAGGACAGGGTTTCGAGCAGTACTTC	CASSPGQGFEQYF
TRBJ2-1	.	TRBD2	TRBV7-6	TGTGCCAGCAGCGCGAGCGGGAGGGGTAACAATGAGCAGTTCTTC	CASSASGRGNNEQFF
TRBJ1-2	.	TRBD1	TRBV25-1	TGTGCCAGCAGGTCCGACAGGGGCTATGGCTACACCTTC	CASRSDRGYGYTF
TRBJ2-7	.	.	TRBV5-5	TGTGCCAGCAGCTTGGCCGTCGGGGGACAAGGGGAGCAGTACTTC	CASSLAVGGQGEQYF
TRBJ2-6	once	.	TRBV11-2	TGTGCCAGCAGCTCGAGACTGACGAGCTCTGGGGCCAACGTCCTGACTTTC	CASSSRLTSSGANVLTF